This is a list of T cell receptor beta chains from one sample in a study of blood T cell repertoires in COVID-19. Sequencing was performed with immunoSEQ multiplex PCR; in TCRdb, only in-frame clones are kept and a portion is missing. Found here are some 200,000 clones, 85% to 95% of them singletons; the top ten hold 0.76%. Sequencing was done on a sample of peripheral blood. Source of these receptors: a man aged 30 to 45 with COVID-19, enrolled during active disease. The CDR3 runs from the conserved cysteine through the conserved F or W. Fields, in order: V gene, clone size, J gene, D gene, CDR3 protein, CDR3 DNA. D genes are given only for firm matches. Expanded clones get a size class; other rows say once, few or many, or leave the size out.

v_call: TRBV27; clone_size: NA; j_call: TRBJ1-6; d_call: TRBD1; cdr3_aa: CASSSPQGARNSPLHF; cdr3_nt: TGTGCCAGCAGTTCCCCACAGGGGGCAAGGAATTCACCCCTCCACTTT
v_call: TRBV18; clone_size: NA; j_call: TRBJ2-1; d_call: TRBD1; cdr3_aa: CASSPTGGRGNEQFF; cdr3_nt: TGTGCCAGCTCACCCACAGGGGGCAGGGGCAATGAGCAGTTCTTC
v_call: TRBV11-3; clone_size: NA; j_call: TRBJ2-1; d_call: TRBD2; cdr3_aa: CASSFRSSGGAGNEQFF; cdr3_nt: TGTGCCAGCAGCTTTCGGTCTAGCGGGGGGGCCGGGAATGAGCAGTTCTTC
v_call: TRBV19; clone_size: NA; j_call: TRBJ1-2; d_call: NA; cdr3_aa: CASSIVGRQNYGYTF; cdr3_nt: TGTGCCAGTAGTATAGTTGGCCGACAGAACTATGGCTACACCTTC
v_call: TRBV29-1; clone_size: NA; j_call: TRBJ1-2; d_call: NA; cdr3_aa: CSVEDPGEGYTF; cdr3_nt: TGCAGCGTTGAAGATCCAGGGGAAGGCTACACCTTC
v_call: TRBV5-4; clone_size: NA; j_call: TRBJ1-4; d_call: NA; cdr3_aa: CASSQSGGPNEKLFF; cdr3_nt: TGTGCCAGCAGCCAATCGGGGGGGCCCAATGAAAAACTGTTTTTT
v_call: TRBV6-1; clone_size: few; j_call: TRBJ2-7; d_call: TRBD1; cdr3_aa: CASSEDRASYEQYF; cdr3_nt: TGTGCCAGCAGTGAGGACAGGGCTAGCTACGAGCAGTACTTC
v_call: TRBV3-1/TRBV3-2; clone_size: once; j_call: TRBJ1-5; d_call: TRBD1; cdr3_aa: CASSQDSRQGQPQHF; cdr3_nt: TGTGCCAGCAGCCAAGATTCGAGACAGGGTCAGCCCCAGCATTTT
v_call: TRBV7-2; clone_size: NA; j_call: TRBJ1-3; d_call: NA; cdr3_aa: CASSLAHRDYSGNTIYF; cdr3_nt: TGTGCCAGCAGCTTAGCGCATAGGGACTACTCTGGAAACACCATATATTTT
v_call: TRBV14; clone_size: once; j_call: TRBJ2-1; d_call: TRBD2; cdr3_aa: CASSPAGGGTYNEQFF; cdr3_nt: TGTGCCAGCAGCCCCGCCGGGGGGGGCACTTACAATGAGCAGTTCTTC
v_call: TRBV19; clone_size: NA; j_call: TRBJ1-1; d_call: NA; cdr3_aa: CASSHRDTEAFF; cdr3_nt: TGTGCCAGTAGTCACAGAGACACTGAAGCTTTCTTT
v_call: TRBV12-3/TRBV12-4; clone_size: few; j_call: TRBJ1-2; d_call: NA; cdr3_aa: CASSQQGYGYTF; cdr3_nt: TGTGCCAGCAGTCAACAGGGCTATGGCTACACCTTC
v_call: TRBV7-9; clone_size: NA; j_call: TRBJ2-5; d_call: NA; cdr3_aa: CASSLREGTQYF; cdr3_nt: TGTGCCAGCAGCTTGAGAGAGGGAACCCAGTACTTC
v_call: TRBV2; clone_size: NA; j_call: TRBJ2-1; d_call: NA; cdr3_aa: CASTTSSYNEQFF; cdr3_nt: TGTGCCAGCACTACGAGCTCCTACAATGAGCAGTTCTTC
v_call: TRBV12-3/TRBV12-4; clone_size: NA; j_call: TRBJ1-2; d_call: NA; cdr3_aa: CASSPGDYGYTF; cdr3_nt: TGTGCCAGCAGTCCGGGGGACTATGGCTACACCTTC
v_call: TRBV19; clone_size: NA; j_call: TRBJ1-5; d_call: NA; cdr3_aa: CASRDKGRQPQHF; cdr3_nt: TGTGCCAGTAGGGACAAAGGGCGTCAGCCCCAGCATTTT
v_call: TRBV6-1; clone_size: NA; j_call: TRBJ2-4; d_call: NA; cdr3_aa: CASSERDSSIQYF; cdr3_nt: TGTGCCAGCAGTGAAAGAGACAGTAGCATTCAGTACTTC
v_call: TRBV6-5; clone_size: NA; j_call: TRBJ2-3; d_call: NA; cdr3_aa: CASKGVPDFADTQYF; cdr3_nt: TGTGCCAGTAAGGGAGTACCAGACTTCGCAGATACGCAGTATTTT
v_call: TRBV5-1; clone_size: NA; j_call: TRBJ1-3; d_call: NA; cdr3_aa: CASSSGDSISGNTIYF; cdr3_nt: TGCGCCAGCAGCTCGGGAGACAGTATCTCTGGAAACACCATATATTTT
v_call: TRBV24-1; clone_size: NA; j_call: TRBJ2-5; d_call: NA; cdr3_aa: CATSEGGQETQYF; cdr3_nt: TGTGCCACCAGTGAGGGGGGACAAGAGACCCAGTACTTC
v_call: TRBV10-2; clone_size: NA; j_call: TRBJ1-3; d_call: NA; cdr3_aa: CASSVGGGNSGNTIYF; cdr3_nt: TGCGCCAGCAGTGTAGGTGGGGGCAACTCTGGAAACACCATATATTTT
v_call: TRBV2; clone_size: once; j_call: TRBJ2-6; d_call: NA; cdr3_aa: CASSSGSSGANVLTF; cdr3_nt: TGTGCCAGCAGTAGTGGGAGCTCTGGGGCCAACGTCCTGACTTTC
v_call: TRBV7-2; clone_size: NA; j_call: TRBJ1-6; d_call: NA; cdr3_aa: CASSPVAGGTSPLHF; cdr3_nt: TGTGCCAGCAGCCCCGTGGCAGGAGGGACTTCACCCCTCCACTTT
v_call: TRBV7-2; clone_size: NA; j_call: TRBJ2-1; d_call: TRBD1; cdr3_aa: CASSSGQGVYNEQFF; cdr3_nt: TGTGCCAGCAGCTCTGGACAGGGTGTCTACAATGAGCAGTTCTTC
v_call: TRBV13; clone_size: NA; j_call: TRBJ2-7; d_call: TRBD1; cdr3_aa: CASSSAVDRDVYEQYF; cdr3_nt: TGTGCCAGCAGCTCGGCCGTGGACAGGGACGTCTACGAGCAGTACTTC
v_call: TRBV5-6; clone_size: NA; j_call: TRBJ2-7; d_call: TRBD1; cdr3_aa: CASSSKGQKIYYEQYF; cdr3_nt: TGTGCCAGCAGCTCAAAGGGACAGAAGATTTACTACGAGCAGTACTTC